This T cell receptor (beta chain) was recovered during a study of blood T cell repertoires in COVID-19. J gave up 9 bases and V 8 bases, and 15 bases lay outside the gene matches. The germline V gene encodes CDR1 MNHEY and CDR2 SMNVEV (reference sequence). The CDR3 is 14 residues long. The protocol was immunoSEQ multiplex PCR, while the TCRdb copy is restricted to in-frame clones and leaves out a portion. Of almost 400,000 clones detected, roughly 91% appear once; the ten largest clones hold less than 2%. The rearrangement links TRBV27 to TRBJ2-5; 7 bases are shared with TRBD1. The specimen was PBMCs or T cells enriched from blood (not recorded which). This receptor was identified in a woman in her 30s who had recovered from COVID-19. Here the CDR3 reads CASSRGLDHAAQYF. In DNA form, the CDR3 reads TGTGCCAGCTCTAGGGGGCTGGACCATGCGGCCCAGTACTTC.